The rows below give T cell receptor beta chains drawn from one sample of a study of blood T cell repertoires in COVID-19. The method was immunoSEQ multiplex PCR; TCRdb's version includes in-frame clones alone and lacks a portion of them. This sample has about 290,000 clones, with about 90% found just once. Input material: peripheral blood. Receptors were obtained from a woman in her 30s with COVID-19, enrolled during active disease. CDR3s include the opening cysteine and the closing phenylalanine or tryptophan. A D gene is named only where the DNA matches it firmly. A clone size is listed for some rows: how often the clone was seen (once, few, many), or a class if it is expanded.

>TRBJ2-3|NA|TRBV7-8|NA
TGTGCCAGCAGCTTCTTGGGCGGGGTTAACCGACTCTCCACAGATACGCAGTATTTT
CASSFLGGVNRLSTDTQYF
>TRBJ1-4|NA|TRBV6-4|NA
TGTGCCAGCATTAAGAGGCCCCATGAAAAACTGTTTTTT
CASIKRPHEKLFF
>TRBJ2-7|TRBD1|TRBV6-5|NA
TGTGCCAACTCGAGAAACAGGGGACGGTACGAGCAGTACTTC
CANSRNRGRYEQYF
>TRBJ2-5|TRBD2|TRBV5-4|NA
TGTGCCAGCAGCCGACCCAGTTGGCGGGGGACCGAAGAGACCCAGTACTTC
CASSRPSWRGTEETQYF
>TRBJ1-1|NA|TRBV7-2|NA
TGTGCCAGCAGCTCACAGCGGGGAGGGACTGAAGCTTTCTTT
CASSSQRGGTEAFF
>TRBJ2-7|TRBD2|TRBV15|NA
TGTGCCACATCAGCGGGGAGGTTAAGAGAGCAGTACTTC
CATSAGRLREQYF
>TRBJ1-2|TRBD1|TRBV10-1|NA
TGCGCCAGCAGCCTTGGACAGGGCTATGGCTACACCTTC
CASSLGQGYGYTF
>TRBJ2-3|NA|TRBV7-9|NA
TGTGCCAGCAGCTTAGCCCAGGGGACATTGGATACGCAGTATTTT
CASSLAQGTLDTQYF
>TRBJ2-3|TRBD2|TRBV15|NA
TGTGCCACCAGCCTTCCAGACGGGGGGGGCTCGGATACAACAGATACGCAGTATTTT
CATSLPDGGGSDTTDTQYF
>TRBJ1-5|NA|TRBV30|NA
TGTGCCTGGAGATCGGGGAATCAGCCCCAGCATTTT
CAWRSGNQPQHF
>TRBJ2-6|NA|TRBV7-9|NA
TGTGCCAGCAGCCCCGTGGGGGCCAACGTCCTGACTTTC
CASSPVGANVLTF
>TRBJ2-1|NA|TRBV2|NA
TGTGCCAGCACGGGAGGGGGCGCAGGTTACAATGAGCAGTTCTTC
CASTGGGAGYNEQFF
>TRBJ1-1|NA|TRBV27|NA
TGTGCCAGCAGTTTAAAAGTCACAGGGTCGCTTGAAGCTTTCTTT
CASSLKVTGSLEAFF
>TRBJ1-1|NA|TRBV21-1|NA
TGTGCCAGCGGCCAGACGGACAGGGGGGCGGATATACAGAACACTGAAGCTTTCTTT
CASGQTDRGADIQNTEAFF
>TRBJ2-3|TRBD2|TRBV7-2|NA
TGTGCCAGCGGATCTAGCGGGGTCCGCACAGATACGCAGTATTTT
CASGSSGVRTDTQYF
>TRBJ2-5|TRBD2|TRBV3-1/TRBV3-2|NA
TGTGCCAGCAGCCAAGGGGGATGGGAGGGCCAAGAGACCCAGTACTTC
CASSQGGWEGQETQYF
>TRBJ2-4|TRBD2|TRBV2|NA
TGTGCCAGCAGTGAAAGCGGGGTTAAAAACATTCAGTACTTC
CASSESGVKNIQYF
>TRBJ1-4|NA|TRBV7-9|once
TGTGCCAGCAGCTCAACTCAGGAACATAGTGAAAAACTGTTTTTT
CASSSTQEHSEKLFF
>TRBJ1-3|TRBD1|TRBV19|NA
TGTGCCAGTAGTATCCCAGGGGGCCTCGGAAACACCATATATTTT
CASSIPGGLGNTIYF
>TRBJ2-5|TRBD2|TRBV2|once
TGTGCCAGCAGTGGATTTACTAGCGGGCAGACCCAGTACTTC
CASSGFTSGQTQYF
>TRBJ1-2|NA|TRBV3-1/TRBV3-2|once
TGTGCCAGCAGCCAAGACTTGACAGATATCTATGGCTACACCTTC
CASSQDLTDIYGYTF
>TRBJ1-1|NA|TRBV2|NA
TGTGCCAGCAGTGCTTATCTGTTGGGGGCAGGCACTGAAGCTTTCTTT
CASSAYLLGAGTEAFF
>TRBJ1-1|NA|TRBV7-9|NA
TGTGCCAGCAGATGGGGGGGTTCTGAAGCTTTCTTT
CASRWGGSEAFF
>TRBJ2-1|TRBD2|TRBV9|NA
TGTGCCAGCAGCCTCCAGGTAGCGGGGGCCCAGTTCTTC
CASSLQVAGAQFF
>TRBJ2-2|TRBD2|TRBV19|many
TGTGCCAGTACCCGATCCCGGGGGGACGGGGAGCTGTTTTTT
CASTRSRGDGELFF
>TRBJ1-3|NA|TRBV21-1|few
TGTGCCAGCAGGACGCGACAGGGCAGAGAACACACCATATATTTT
CASRTRQGREHTIYF